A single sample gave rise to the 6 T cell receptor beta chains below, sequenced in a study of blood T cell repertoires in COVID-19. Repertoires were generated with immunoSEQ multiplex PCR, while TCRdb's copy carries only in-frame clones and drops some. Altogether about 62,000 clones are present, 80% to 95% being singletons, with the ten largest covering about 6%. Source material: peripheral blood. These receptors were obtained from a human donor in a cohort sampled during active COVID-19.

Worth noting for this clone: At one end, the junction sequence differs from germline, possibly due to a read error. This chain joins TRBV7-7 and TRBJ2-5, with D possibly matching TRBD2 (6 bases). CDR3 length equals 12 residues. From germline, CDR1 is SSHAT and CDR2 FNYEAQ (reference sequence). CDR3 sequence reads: CASSSGGETQYF. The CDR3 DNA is TGTGCTAGCAGCTCTGGGGGGGAGACCCAGTACTTC.

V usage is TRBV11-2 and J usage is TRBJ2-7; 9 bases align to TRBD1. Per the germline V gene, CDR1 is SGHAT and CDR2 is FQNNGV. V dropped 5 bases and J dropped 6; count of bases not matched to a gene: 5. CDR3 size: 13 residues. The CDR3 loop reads CASSRDRAGEQYF. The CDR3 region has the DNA TGTGCCAGCAGCCGGGACAGGGCTGGCGAGCAGTACTTC. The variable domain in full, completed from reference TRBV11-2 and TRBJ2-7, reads EAGVAQSPRYKIIEKRQSVAFWCNPISGHATLYWYQQILGQGPKLLIQFQNNGVVDDSQLPKDRFSAERLKGVDSTLKIQPAKLEDSAVYLCASSRDRAGEQYFGPGTRLTVT.

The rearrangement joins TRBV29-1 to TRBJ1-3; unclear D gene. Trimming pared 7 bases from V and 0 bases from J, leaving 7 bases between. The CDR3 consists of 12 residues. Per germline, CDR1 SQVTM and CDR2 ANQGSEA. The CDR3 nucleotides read TGCAGCGGAGGGAACTCTGGAAACACCATATATTTT. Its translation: CSGGNSGNTIYF.

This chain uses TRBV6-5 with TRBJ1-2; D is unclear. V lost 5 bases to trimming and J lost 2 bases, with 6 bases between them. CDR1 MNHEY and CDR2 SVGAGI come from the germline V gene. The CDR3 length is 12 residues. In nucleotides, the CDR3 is TGTGCCAGCAGTCCGCGGAACTATGGCTACACCTTC. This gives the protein CASSPRNYGYTF.

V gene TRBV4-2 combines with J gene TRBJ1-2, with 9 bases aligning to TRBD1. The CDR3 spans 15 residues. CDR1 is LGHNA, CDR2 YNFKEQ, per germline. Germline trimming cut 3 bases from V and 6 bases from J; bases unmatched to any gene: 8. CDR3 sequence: CASSHSPGTGNGYTF. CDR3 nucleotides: TGTGCCAGCAGCCACAGTCCCGGGACAGGGAATGGCTACACCTTC.

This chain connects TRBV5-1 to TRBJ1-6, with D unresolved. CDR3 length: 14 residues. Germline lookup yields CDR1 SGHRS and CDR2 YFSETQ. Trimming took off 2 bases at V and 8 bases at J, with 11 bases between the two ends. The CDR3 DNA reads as TGCGCCAGCAGCTTTCTTGGCCTAGATTCACCCCTCCACTTT. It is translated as CASSFLGLDSPLHF.